This TCR beta chain was obtained from a study of CD8 T cells in ankylosing spondylitis. TCRdb ran MiXCR on the 5' RACE reads and lists one entry per CDR3 protein. The sample consists of about 240,000 distinct CDR3 sequences, less than 9.5% of them appearing once. This clonotype occurred many times. V was clipped by 5 bases and J by 4 bases, with 21 bases between them. The CDR3 consists of 17 residues. The rearrangement links TRBV12-3 or TRBV12-4 to TRBJ1-5, with a possible D match to TRBD1 (5 bases). Sequenced sample: blood, either unsorted or a sorted T cell fraction (not recorded which). The sequence came from a female donor with ankylosing spondylitis or in good health (not recorded which). CDR3 DNA: TGTGCCAGCAGTCCCCTCGGGGGGAGTAAAGCGAATCAGCCCCAGCATTTT. As protein: CASSPLGGSKANQPQHF.